What follows are 5 T cell receptor beta chains derived from one specimen sequenced in a study of OX40 agonist ivuxolimab in advanced cancers. TCRdb's table, derived via immunoSEQ multiplex PCR, lists solely in-frame clones and lacks some. The sample contains roughly 60,000 clones, around 93% of which appear only once. The sequencing used CD4+ or CD8+ T cells sorted from blood, collected in a trial of the OX40 agonist ivuxolimab. Source of these receptors: an adult with an advanced solid tumor such as melanoma, head and neck, liver or kidney cancer.

This chain connects TRBV18 to TRBJ1-3, with D possibly being TRBD1 (6 bases). The CDR3 has 15 residues. V dropped 0 bases and J dropped 1 base, with 7 bases sitting between them. Per germline, CDR1 KGHSH and CDR2 LQKENI. DNA of the CDR3: TGTGCCAGCTCACCACCGGGACAATCTGGAAACACCATATATTTT. Amino acid sequence: CASSPPGQSGNTIYF. The variable domain in full, with the rest retrieved from reference TRBV18 and TRBJ1-3, is NAGVMQNPRHLVRRRGQEARLRCSPMKGHSHVYWYRQLPEEGLKFMVYLQKENIIDESGMPKERFSAEFPKEGPSILRIQQVVRGDSAAYFCASSPPGQSGNTIYFGEGSWLTVV.

The V call is TRBV12-5, the J call TRBJ2-1; 8 positions match TRBD1. Germline lookup yields CDR1 LGHNT and CDR2 FRNRAP. This CDR3 comprises 13 residues. Trimming at V came to 9 bases and at J to 0 bases, leaving 1 base not matched to a gene. CDR3 region: CASTGGSYNEQFF. In DNA form, the CDR3 reads TGTGCTAGCACAGGGGGCTCCTACAATGAGCAGTTCTTC.

In its sample, this clone was seen once. This chain links TRBV11-3 with TRBJ2-7; D unclear. This CDR3 has 14 amino acids. Germline CDR1 reads SGHNT; CDR2 reads YENEEA. The V gene lost 4 bases and the J gene lost 1 base, with 11 bases spanning the gap. The CDR3 DNA is TGTGCCAGCAGCTACACTGTAGGGTCCTACGAGCAGTACTTC. Residues: CASSYTVGSYEQYF.

This clone was seen once. The V gene is TRBV2, the J gene TRBJ2-5; D is possibly TRBD1 (5 bases). Germline CDR1 and CDR2: SNHLY and FYNNEI. Trimming shortened V by 5 bases and J by 3 bases, and 7 bases separated the two germline ends. This CDR3 has 12 residues. CDR3 loop: CASSLTEETQYF. The DNA of the CDR3 is TGTGCCAGCAGTCTGACAGAAGAGACCCAGTACTTC.

This chain joins TRBV19 and TRBJ1-1; D remains ambiguous. CDR1 is LNHDA and CDR2 is SQIVND in the germline V gene (reference sequence). CDR3 length: 14 residues. The V gene lost 7 bases and the J gene lost 3 bases, with 15 bases spanning the gap. The CDR3 region is CASTQQFGHTEAFF. The CDR3 DNA is TGTGCCAGTACCCAACAGTTTGGGCACACTGAAGCTTTCTTT.